This T cell receptor beta chain comes out of a study of T cells in Graves' hyperthyroidism and ophthalmopathy. From RNA transcripts, TCR beta CDR3 regions were amplified. Initially, a first-round RT-PCR of the TCR CDR3 employed the HTBI primer set. TCRdb passed the multiplex PCR reads through MiXCR, listing each CDR3 protein once. The data show approximately 200,000 distinct CDR3 sequences, about 18% seen once. Germline V gene lookup returns CDR1 WSHSY and CDR2 SAAADI. V lost 7 bases, J lost 4 bases, and 4 bases stayed unmatched. The CDR3 is made up of 14 amino acids. This sequence originates from a man aged 35 to 55 with Graves' hyperthyroidism. Specimen: blood. The genes are TRBV10-2 and TRBJ2-1, with 10 bases identical to TRBD2. CDR3 sequence (DNA): TGCGCCAGCATGAGCGGGGGGGGTTACAATGAGCAGTTCTTC. Translated: CASMSGGGYNEQFF.